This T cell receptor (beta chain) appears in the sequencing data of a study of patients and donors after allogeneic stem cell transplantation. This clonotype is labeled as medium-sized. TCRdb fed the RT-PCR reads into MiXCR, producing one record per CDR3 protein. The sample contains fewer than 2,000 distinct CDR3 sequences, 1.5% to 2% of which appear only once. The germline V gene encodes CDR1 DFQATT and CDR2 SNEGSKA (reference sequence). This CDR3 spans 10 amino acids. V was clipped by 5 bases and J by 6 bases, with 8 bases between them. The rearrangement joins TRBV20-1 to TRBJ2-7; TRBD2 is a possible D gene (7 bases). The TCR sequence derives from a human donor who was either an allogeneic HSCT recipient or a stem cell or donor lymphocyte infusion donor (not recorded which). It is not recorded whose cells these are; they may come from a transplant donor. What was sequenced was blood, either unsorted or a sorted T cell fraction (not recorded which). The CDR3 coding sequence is TGCAGTGCTGGGGGGGCCGAGCAGTACGTC. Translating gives CSAGGAEQYV.